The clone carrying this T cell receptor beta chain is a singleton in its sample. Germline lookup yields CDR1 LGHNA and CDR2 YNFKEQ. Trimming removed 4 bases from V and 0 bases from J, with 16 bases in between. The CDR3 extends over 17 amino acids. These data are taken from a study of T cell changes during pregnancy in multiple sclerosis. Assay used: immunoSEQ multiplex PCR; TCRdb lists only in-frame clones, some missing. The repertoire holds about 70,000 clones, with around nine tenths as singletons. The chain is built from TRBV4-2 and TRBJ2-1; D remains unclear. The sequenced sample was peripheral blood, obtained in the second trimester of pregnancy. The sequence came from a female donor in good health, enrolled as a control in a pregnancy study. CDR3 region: CASSREMTTSSYNEQFF. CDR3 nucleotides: TGTGCCAGCAGCCGAGAAATGACAACGAGCTCCTACAATGAGCAGTTCTTC.